This section outlines one T cell receptor (beta chain) sequence together with its context. Its cognate antigen has yet to be identified. No base quality values were provided; no much bigger clone lies one nucleotide off. TCRbeta CDR3 regions were amplified from genomic DNA using the immunoSEQ Assay, a bias-controlled multiplex PCR. Per the source publication's procedure: The number of nucleated cells in each sample was estimated by amplification of reference gene primers within the assay. Sequence reads were collapsed and filtered to measure the absolute abundance of every unique TCRbeta CDR3 rearrangement. For each sample, productive Simpson clonality was calculated by taking the square root of Simpson's diversity index across productive rearrangements. Held by TCRdb, this immuneACCESS table contains in-frame sequences only and omits some clones. Under half of the omission traces to an unresolved V gene where checked; the cause of the rest is unknown. Clone size and the V and J calls come from that table; the DNA yielded D and trimming. This sample gives roughly 120,000 clones in total; about 90% of them show up just once. The ten largest clonotypes hold 0.88% of the sample.

The germline V gene yields SGHRS for CDR1 and YFSETQ for CDR2. From the cysteine through the phenylalanine, the CDR3 covers 18 amino acids. This entry keeps only the CDR3 DNA: 54 bases, framed from base 1. After removal of 2 bases from V and 0 bases from J, the junction retains 8 bases not matched to a gene. This sample was included in a study of blood T cell repertoires in COVID-19 (TCRdb year 2020). Context from the whole study: Samples from collaborators originated in the United States, Italy and Spain and spanned both the acute and convalescent phases of COVID-19. Subjects who had been exposed to COVID-19, were actively infected with it, or had recovered from it provided the deeply sampled blood TCRbeta repertoires that made up the dataset. Where HLA class I and class II types were available, the types were taken from metadata supplied by the sample provider, not from assay-based typing. The prospective study material was composed of cDNA or gDNA derived from T cells, B-cell-depleted T cells, or PBMCs. The sample metadata nearly always contained a de-identified subject ID, COVID-19 status, age in years and sex. The repertoires were made available in a free public database intended to serve as a resource for research on the immune response to SARS-CoV-2. Samples came from the ongoing ImmuneRACE study (first 160 participants) plus 1,254 subjects from 6 global collaborators.

Each collaborating institution followed its own protocols to collect whole blood in K2EDTA tubes. For TCRbeta analysis, collaborators shipped samples as frozen whole blood, isolated PBMCs, or DNA extracted from either of those sample types. The study at large found these results: How much clinical and demographic metadata was included differed by source and by participant, and the metadata was provided uncurated.

Sequencing input: peripheral blood. The source of this sequence is a woman aged 50 to 65 with active or convalescent COVID-19. This sequence uses TRBV5-1 and TRBJ2-6, with TRBD1 identical over 7 junction bases. The CDR3 is CASSLRGPLSSGANVLTF. The DNA is as follows: TGCGCCAGCAGCTTAAGGGGGCCCCTAAGCTCTGGGGCCAACGTCCTGACTTTC.